These 9 T cell receptor beta chains originate from one sample sequenced in a study of cytomegalovirus exposure and HLA in healthy donors. Primers for the PCR totalled 60 Vbeta and 13 Jbeta. Measured with immunoSEQ multiplex PCR; TCRdb has only the in-frame clones, and not every one. In the table there are about 180,000 clones, just over 70% of which are singletons. The source material was PBMCs. The origin of the receptors is a human donor in good health.

The chain combines TRBV1 with TRBJ2-5; the D call TRBD1 from the table was never checked on the DNA. TRBV1 is a pseudogene. This CDR3 has 21 residues. The CDR3 spells CTSSQPSPLRQICGAQETQYF. The CDR3 DNA is TGCACCAGCAGCCAACCCTCACCCCTGCGACAGATTTGTGGGGCACAAGAGACCCAGTACTTC.

This chain connects TRBV5-1 to TRBJ2-5, with 9 bases matching TRBD2. Germline V CDR1 and CDR2: SGHRS, YFSETQ. The V segment lost 4 bases and the J segment 2 bases; nucleotides outside the gene matches: 12. The CDR3 totals 17 residues. Here the CDR3 reads CASSVSTAGGGQETQYF. The CDR3 region has the DNA TGCGCCAGCAGCGTATCGACAGCGGGGGGCGGACAAGAGACCCAGTACTTC.

The count of this clone is one. This chain connects TRBV7-3 to TRBJ2-7; 9 bases agree with TRBD1. The CDR3 contains 16 residues. Germline V gene sequence: CDR1 SGHTA, CDR2 FQGTGA. Losses at the gene ends were 5 bases for V and 4 bases for J; bases not matched to a gene: 12. This chain's CDR3 is CASSPAPGQGGYEQYF. Here the CDR3 DNA reads TGTGCCAGCAGCCCGGCTCCGGGACAGGGAGGGTACGAGCAGTACTTC. The full variable domain, with the rest looked up from reference TRBV7-3 and TRBJ2-7, is GAGVSQTPSNKVTEKGKYVELRCDPISGHTALYWYRQSLGQGPEFLIYFQGTGAADDSGLPNDRFFAVRPEGSVSTLKIQRTERGDSAVYLCASSPAPGQGGYEQYFGPGTRLTVT.

The chain has TRBV5-5 and TRBJ1-1, with D maybe TRBD1 (5 bases). CDR1 SGHKS and CDR2 YYEKEE come from the germline V gene (reference sequence). Trimming removed 0 bases at V and 1 base at J, with 10 bases between. This CDR3 region has 15 residues. This CDR3 reads CASSLERQGNTEAFF. In DNA form, the CDR3 reads TGTGCCAGCAGCTTGGAGAGGCAGGGGAACACTGAAGCTTTCTTT.

V and J are TRBV6-1 and TRBJ1-1; TRBD1 matches at 9 bases. The CDR3 extends over 14 amino acids. After removal of 6 bases from V and 1 base from J, the junction contained 3 bases not matched to a gene. The germline CDR1 and CDR2 sequences are MNHNS and SASEGT. The CDR3, as DNA: TGTGCCAGCAGGTACAGGGGGCCGAACACTGAAGCTTTCTTT. Encoded protein: CASRYRGPNTEAFF.

This chain connects TRBV6-6 to TRBJ1-5, with a weak D call TRBD1 (5 bases). CDR3 length equals 15 residues. Trimming took off 6 bases at V and 0 bases at J, with 12 bases between the two ends. The germline V gene encodes CDR1 MNHNY and CDR2 SVGAGI (reference sequence). CDR3 amino acids: CASSRGAYSNQPQHF. The CDR3 bases are TGTGCCAGCAGCCGCGGGGCCTATAGCAATCAGCCCCAGCATTTT.

The chain couples TRBV9 to TRBJ2-7, with 7 bases that match TRBD1. Germline V CDR1 and CDR2: SGDLS, YYNGEE. The V and J ends lost 3 bases and 0 bases, in that order; junction bases with no gene match: 6. The CDR3 sequence is 15 residues long. CDR3 DNA: TGTGCCAGCAGCGAGGGGGCGGATTCCTCCTACGAGCAGTACTTC. It is translated as CASSEGADSSYEQYF. Drawing the rest from reference TRBV9 and TRBJ2-7, the complete variable domain is DSGVTQTPKHLITATGQRVTLRCSPRSGDLSVYWYQQSLDQGLQFLIQYYNGEERAKGNILERFSAQQFPDLHSELNLSSLELGDSALYFCASSEGADSSYEQYFGPGTRLTVT.

The J gene is TRBJ2-2, the V gene TRBV18; no clear D. Looked up from germline, CDR1 is KGHSH and CDR2 is LQKENI. This CDR3 is 16 amino acids long. V gave up 3 bases and J gave up 0 bases, with 11 bases separating them. The CDR3 here is CASSPNNLANTGELFF. The CDR3 bases are TGTGCCAGCTCACCCAACAACCTCGCGAACACCGGGGAGCTGTTTTTT.

This clone was counted only a few times. The chain recombines TRBV4-1 with TRBJ1-1, with D perhaps matching TRBD1 (5 bases). CDR1 and CDR2 (germline): MGHRA, YSYEKL. Trimming left V 2 bases short and J 5 bases short, with 15 bases between. This CDR3 spans 15 amino acids. The CDR3 DNA reads TGCGCCAGCAGCCAACTAACACGGGGGGGTACTGAAGCTTTCTTT. Its protein is CASSQLTRGGTEAFF.